The rows below give T cell receptor beta chains drawn from one sample of a study of blood T cell repertoires in COVID-19. This table comes from immunoSEQ multiplex PCR, and its TCRdb copy is limited to in-frame clones, with some not included. Among some 200,000 clones listed, 89% were seen once. The specimen sequenced was PBMCs or T cells enriched from blood (not recorded which). The receptors originated from a woman aged 18-35 years who had recovered from COVID-19. The CDR3 runs from the conserved cysteine through the conserved F or W. A D gene is named only where the DNA matches it firmly. Only part of the rows carry a size: once, few, many, or a class if the clone is expanded.

TRBJ1-1 | - | TRBV24-1 | - | TGTGCCACCAGTGATGGGGCTCAGGGGAACACTGAAGCTTTCTTT | CATSDGAQGNTEAFF
TRBJ2-3 | - | TRBV10-3 | TRBD1 | TGTGCCATATGGACAGGGAATTCAGCAGATACGCAGTATTTT | CAIWTGNSADTQYF
TRBJ1-5 | - | TRBV25-1 | - | TGTGCCAGCAGTGCCGGGTTCCAGCCCCAGCATTTT | CASSAGFQPQHF
TRBJ2-7 | - | TRBV4-1 | - | TGCGCCAGCAGCCAAGAACAGGGACGCGAGCAGTACTTC | CASSQEQGREQYF
TRBJ1-1 | - | TRBV7-9 | - | TGTGCCAGCAGCTTAATCTTGACAGGAAATGAAGCTTTCTTT | CASSLILTGNEAFF
TRBJ2-7 | - | TRBV24-1 | TRBD1 | TGTGCCACCAGTCCTAACACGGGACAGGGATTGGTGCAGTACTTC | CATSPNTGQGLVQYF
TRBJ2-5 | - | TRBV6-1 | - | TGTGCCAGCAGCCTGGGACTGCCCCAAGAGACCCAGTACTTC | CASSLGLPQETQYF
TRBJ1-6 | - | TRBV11-2 | - | TGTGCCAGCAGCTTAGGGGCAGAAGGCCGCTCACCCCTCCACTTT | CASSLGAEGRSPLHF
TRBJ2-2 | - | TRBV19 | TRBD1 | TGTGCCAGTATGAGGCCCGGGACAGAAAACACCGGGGAGCTGTTTTTT | CASMRPGTENTGELFF
TRBJ2-2 | - | TRBV2 | - | TGTGCCAGCAGTGTAGCGTCCTCCGGGGAGCTGTTTTTT | CASSVASSGELFF
TRBJ2-5 | few | TRBV9 | TRBD2 | TGTGCCAGCAGCGTAGGGACTAGCGGGGGGGCCCAAGAGACCCAGTACTTC | CASSVGTSGGAQETQYF
TRBJ2-6 | once | TRBV19 | - | TGTGCCAGTACTGCGGGGATCTCTGGGGCCAACGTCCTGACTTTC | CASTAGISGANVLTF
TRBJ1-6 | - | TRBV5-1 | TRBD1 | TGCGCCAGCAGCTTGACGGGACAGGGAAGCTCACCCCTCCACTTT | CASSLTGQGSSPLHF
TRBJ1-2 | few | TRBV7-9 | - | TGTGCCAGCAGCCAGGGACTCTCTACCCTAACTGGCTACACCTTC | CASSQGLSTLTGYTF
TRBJ1-1 | - | TRBV3-1/TRBV3-2 | - | TGTGCCAGCAGCCAAGATACCCAGGGTTGGAGTGAAGCTTTCTTT | CASSQDTQGWSEAFF
TRBJ2-7 | - | TRBV21-1 | - | TGTGCCAGCAGCAAACCACACAGGGACTACGAGCAGTACTTC | CASSKPHRDYEQYF
TRBJ2-3 | - | TRBV7-8 | - | TGTGCCAGCAGCCCAGGGACAGATACGCAGTATTTT | CASSPGTDTQYF
TRBJ2-6 | - | TRBV6-4 | - | TGTGCCAGCAGTGAGGGAGAGCTCTCTGGGGCCAACGTCCTGACTTTC | CASSEGELSGANVLTF
TRBJ2-1 | - | TRBV2 | - | TGTGCCAGCAGTGTTGAGGCCAACGTAAACAATGAGCAGTTCTTC | CASSVEANVNNEQFF
TRBJ1-6 | - | TRBV7-9 | - | TGTGCCAGCAGCTTAGGCGAAGGGGGTGGTTCACCCCTCCACTTT | CASSLGEGGGSPLHF
TRBJ1-1 | - | TRBV11-1 | TRBD1 | TGTGCCAGCAGCCGGAATATACAGGGGGTGTCGTACGGAGCTTTCTTT | CASSRNIQGVSYGAFF
TRBJ1-4 | - | TRBV28 | TRBD1 | TGTGCCAGCAGACGAGGCCTGACAGGGCCCGGTCAAAAACTGTTTTTT | CASRRGLTGPGQKLFF
TRBJ1-2 | - | TRBV15 | - | TGTGCCACCAGCAGAGATAGGGGGAGGGAAGGCTACACCTTC | CATSRDRGREGYTF
TRBJ1-1 | - | TRBV2 | - | TGTGCCAGCAGCGTAACTGAAGCTTTCTTT | CASSVTEAFF
TRBJ1-5 | once | TRBV12-3/TRBV12-4 | TRBD1 | TGTGCCAGCAGACAGGGGGATCAGCCCCAGCATTTT | CASRQGDQPQHF
TRBJ1-2 | - | TRBV27 | TRBD1 | TGTGCCAGCAGTTCTCGGGAACAGGGGGTATATGGCTACACCTTC | CASSSREQGVYGYTF
TRBJ1-2 | - | TRBV27 | - | TGTGCCAGCCCTCATTGTCGTGGAGGCTATGGCTACACCTTC | CASPHCRGGYGYTF
TRBJ2-2 | - | TRBV10-2 | TRBD2 | TGCGCCAGCAGTGGTGCCGGGACTAGCGGGGGGGCCGGGAACACCGGGGAGCTGTTTTTT | CASSGAGTSGGAGNTGELFF
TRBJ2-7 | once | TRBV5-1 | - | TGCGCCAGCAGCTTTAACGGCTACGAGCAGTACTTC | CASSFNGYEQYF
TRBJ2-3 | - | TRBV6-5 | TRBD1 | TGTGCCAGCAGCCAGGACAGGCTCACAGATACGCAGTATTTT | CASSQDRLTDTQYF
TRBJ1-6 | - | TRBV6-1 | - | TGTGCCAGCAGTGAGAACAGAAATTCACCCCTCCACTTT | CASSENRNSPLHF
TRBJ1-2 | - | TRBV10-2 | - | TGCGCCAGCAGCCCCAGACAGGACGGCTACACCTTC | CASSPRQDGYTF
TRBJ1-6 | - | TRBV7-3 | - | TGTGCCAGCAGCTTAGATGGGACGGGAGGATCACCCCTCCACTTT | CASSLDGTGGSPLHF
TRBJ1-1 | once | TRBV19 | TRBD1 | TGTGCCAGTAGCAACGCCCGGGACAGGGCGGTTGAAGCTTTCTTT | CASSNARDRAVEAFF
TRBJ1-1 | - | TRBV27 | - | TGTGCCAGCAGGATCGTACAGGGCAACACTGAAGCTTTCTTT | CASRIVQGNTEAFF
TRBJ2-7 | - | TRBV15 | TRBD1 | TGTGCCACCAGCAGAGATATAGGGACAGACTACGAGCAGTACTTC | CATSRDIGTDYEQYF
TRBJ1-5 | few | TRBV4-1 | TRBD1 | TGCGCCAGCAGCCAACCGGGACAGGCAAATCAGCCCCAGCATTTT | CASSQPGQANQPQHF
TRBJ1-2 | - | TRBV7-9 | TRBD1 | TGTGCCAGCAGCTCGCCCACAGGGGCAGTCGGAGGCTACACCTTC | CASSSPTGAVGGYTF
TRBJ2-7 | - | TRBV4-1 | TRBD2 | TGCGCCAGCAGCCAAGAATCTCCGGGACTAGCGGGCTCCTACGAGCAGTACTTC | CASSQESPGLAGSYEQYF
TRBJ1-4 | - | TRBV5-1 | - | TGCGCCAGCAGCTTGGGGGCCCCTAATGAAAAACTGTTTTTT | CASSLGAPNEKLFF
TRBJ1-2 | once | TRBV24-1 | TRBD1 | TGTGCCACCAGTGATTCGGGGACAGGGGGCTTCGACTATGGCTACACCTTC | CATSDSGTGGFDYGYTF
TRBJ1-4 | - | TRBV5-4 | TRBD1 | TGTGCCAGCAGCTTCAGACAGGGGGGGACTGAAAAACTGTTTTTT | CASSFRQGGTEKLFF
TRBJ1-1 | - | TRBV5-1 | TRBD1 | TGCGCCAGCAGCTCGATGGGACAGCAACCTAACACTGAAGCTTTCTTT | CASSSMGQQPNTEAFF
TRBJ1-4 | - | TRBV3-1/TRBV3-2 | TRBD1 | TGTGCCAGCAAAGAACAGGGGGCCGGGATTGAAAAACTGTTTTTT | CASKEQGAGIEKLFF
TRBJ1-2 | - | TRBV9 | TRBD1 | TGTGCCAGCAGCCCCAGGGGACAGCTTAACTATGGCTACACCTTC | CASSPRGQLNYGYTF
TRBJ2-4 | - | TRBV7-2 | TRBD2 | TGTGCCAGCAGCTTGGGGGGGTTAGCGGAGAACAAAAACATTCAGTACTTC | CASSLGGLAENKNIQYF
TRBJ2-1 | - | TRBV2 | TRBD2 | TGTGCCAGCAGTGAAGCGCTTCCTAGCGGGGGGACTGAGCAGTTCTTC | CASSEALPSGGTEQFF
TRBJ2-7 | - | TRBV28 | - | TGTGCCAGCAGTTTAGGCAGGGGACGCTACGAGCAGTACTTC | CASSLGRGRYEQYF
TRBJ2-7 | - | TRBV6-5 | - | TGTGCCAGCAGTTACTCGAAGGGAGGTCGGGCCTACGAGCAGTACTTC | CASSYSKGGRAYEQYF
TRBJ1-1 | - | TRBV5-1 | - | TGCGCCAGCAGCTTGGACATCCCCGGCGGGCACACTGAAGCTTTCTTT | CASSLDIPGGHTEAFF
TRBJ2-2 | - | TRBV3-1/TRBV3-2 | - | TGTGCCAGCAGACTAGGGAACACCGGGGAGCTGTTTTTT | CASRLGNTGELFF
TRBJ2-3 | - | TRBV3-1/TRBV3-2 | - | TGTGCCAGCAGCCAACCGGGACTCGGAGGTTATACGCAGTATTTT | CASSQPGLGGYTQYF
TRBJ2-2 | - | TRBV10-2 | - | TGCGCCAGCAGTGAGTTGCGGGGCCTGGGGACCGGGGAGCTGTTTTTT | CASSELRGLGTGELFF
TRBJ1-1 | - | TRBV5-5 | - | TGTGCCAGCAGCGTGGGAGGGAACATGAACACTGAAGCTTTCTTT | CASSVGGNMNTEAFF
TRBJ2-3 | few | TRBV3-1/TRBV3-2 | - | TGTGCCAGCAGCCGTCTTAGCACGGGGAGCACAGATACGCAGTATTTT | CASSRLSTGSTDTQYF